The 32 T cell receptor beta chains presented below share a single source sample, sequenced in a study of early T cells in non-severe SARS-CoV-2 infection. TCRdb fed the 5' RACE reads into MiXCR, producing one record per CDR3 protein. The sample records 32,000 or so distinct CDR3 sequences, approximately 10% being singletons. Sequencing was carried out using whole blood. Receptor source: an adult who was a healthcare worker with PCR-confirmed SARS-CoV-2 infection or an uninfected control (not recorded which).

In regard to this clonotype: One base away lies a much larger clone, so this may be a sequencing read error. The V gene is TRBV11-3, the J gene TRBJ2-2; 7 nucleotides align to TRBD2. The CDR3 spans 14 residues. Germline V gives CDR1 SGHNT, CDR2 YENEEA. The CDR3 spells CVSREGVDTGELFF. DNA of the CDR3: TGTGTCAGCAGGGAGGGCGTCGACACCGGGGAGCTGTTTTTT.

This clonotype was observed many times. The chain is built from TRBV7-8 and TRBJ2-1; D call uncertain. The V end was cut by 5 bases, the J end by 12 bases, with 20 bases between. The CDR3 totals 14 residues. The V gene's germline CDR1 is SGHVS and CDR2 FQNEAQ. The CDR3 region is CASSQRTLEPGQFF. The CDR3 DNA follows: TGTGCCAGCAGCCAACGGACGTTGGAACCGGGGCAGTTCTTC.

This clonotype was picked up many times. CDR3 in DNA: TGTGCCAGCAGCTTAGGAGGGGACAGGGGAGGCGAGCAGTACTTC. Residues: CASSLGGDRGGEQYF. The V call is TRBV11-2, the J call TRBJ2-7; 10 positions match TRBD1. Germline V CDR1 and CDR2: SGHAT, FQNNGV. This CDR3 has 15 residues. Trimming at V came to 1 base and at J to 6 bases, leaving 6 bases not matched to a gene.

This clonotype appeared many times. The CDR3 here is CASSPRAGDTEAFF. The CDR3 nucleotides read TGTGCCAGCAGCCCCCGGGCCGGCGACACTGAAGCTTTCTTT. The chain links TRBV11-3 to TRBJ1-1; D gene ambiguous. CDR1 SGHNT and CDR2 YENEEA come from the germline V gene. CDR3 length: 14 amino acids. Trimming shortened V by 5 bases and J by 3 bases, and 13 bases separated the two germline ends. The full variable domain, completed using reference TRBV11-3 and TRBJ1-1, is EAGVVQSPRYKIIEKKQPVAFWCNPISGHNTLYWYLQNLGQGPELLIRYENEEAVDDSQLPKDRFSAERLKGVDSTLKIQPAELGDSAVYLCASSPRAGDTEAFFGQGTRLTVV.

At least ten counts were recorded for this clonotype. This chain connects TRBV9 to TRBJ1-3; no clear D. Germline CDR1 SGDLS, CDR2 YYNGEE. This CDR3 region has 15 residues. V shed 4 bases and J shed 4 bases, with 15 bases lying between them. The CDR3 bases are TGTGCCAGCAGCCCCCGGGAGACGGAGGGAAACACCATATATTTT. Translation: CASSPRETEGNTIYF.

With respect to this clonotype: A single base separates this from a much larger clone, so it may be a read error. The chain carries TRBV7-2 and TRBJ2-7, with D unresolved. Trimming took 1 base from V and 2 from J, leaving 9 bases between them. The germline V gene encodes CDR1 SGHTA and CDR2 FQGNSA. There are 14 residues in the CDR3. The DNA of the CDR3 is TGTGCCAGCAGCTTAGAGGCGGCTGCCTACGAGCAGTACTTC. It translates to CASSLEAAAYEQYF.

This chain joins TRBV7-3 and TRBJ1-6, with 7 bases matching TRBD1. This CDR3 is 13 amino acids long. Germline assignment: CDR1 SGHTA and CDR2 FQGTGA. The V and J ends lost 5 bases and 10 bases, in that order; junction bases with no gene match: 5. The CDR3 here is CASSEGAGSPLHF. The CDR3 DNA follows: TGTGCCAGCAGCGAGGGGGCAGGGTCACCCCTCCACTTT.

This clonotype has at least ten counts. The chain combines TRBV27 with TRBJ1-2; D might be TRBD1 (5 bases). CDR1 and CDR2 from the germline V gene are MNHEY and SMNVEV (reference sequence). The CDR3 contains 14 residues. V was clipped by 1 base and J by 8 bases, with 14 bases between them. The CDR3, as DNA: TGTGCCAGCAGTTTATTTTTCCCAGGGCAGGGCTACACCTTC. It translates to CASSLFFPGQGYTF.

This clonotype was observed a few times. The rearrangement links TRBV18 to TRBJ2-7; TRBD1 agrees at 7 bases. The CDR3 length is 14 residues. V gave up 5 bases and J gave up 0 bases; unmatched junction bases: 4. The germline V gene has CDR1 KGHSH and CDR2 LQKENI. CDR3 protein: CASSSGTASYEQYF. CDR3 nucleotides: TGTGCCAGCTCATCCGGGACAGCCTCCTACGAGCAGTACTTC.

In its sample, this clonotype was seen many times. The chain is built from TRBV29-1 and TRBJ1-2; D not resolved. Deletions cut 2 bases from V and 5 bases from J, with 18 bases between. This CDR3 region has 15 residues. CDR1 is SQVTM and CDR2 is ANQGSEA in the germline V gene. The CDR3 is CSVEIGQAVGYGYTF. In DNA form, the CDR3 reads TGCAGCGTTGAAATTGGGCAGGCGGTGGGGTATGGCTACACCTTC.

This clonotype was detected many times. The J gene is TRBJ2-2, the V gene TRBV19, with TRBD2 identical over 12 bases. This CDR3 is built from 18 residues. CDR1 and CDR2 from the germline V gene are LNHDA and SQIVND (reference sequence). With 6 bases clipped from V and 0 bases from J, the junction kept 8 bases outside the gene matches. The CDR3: CASSSGLAGTPNTGELFF. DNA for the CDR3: TGTGCCAGTAGCTCCGGACTAGCGGGGACTCCGAACACCGGGGAGCTGTTTTTT.

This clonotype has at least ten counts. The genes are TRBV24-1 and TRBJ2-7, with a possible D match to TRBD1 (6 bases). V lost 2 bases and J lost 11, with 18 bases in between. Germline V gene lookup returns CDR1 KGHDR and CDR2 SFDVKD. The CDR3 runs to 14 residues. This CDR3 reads CATSDSRLGSGEYF. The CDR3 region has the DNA TGTGCCACCAGTGATTCCCGTCTCGGGTCAGGGGAGTACTTC.

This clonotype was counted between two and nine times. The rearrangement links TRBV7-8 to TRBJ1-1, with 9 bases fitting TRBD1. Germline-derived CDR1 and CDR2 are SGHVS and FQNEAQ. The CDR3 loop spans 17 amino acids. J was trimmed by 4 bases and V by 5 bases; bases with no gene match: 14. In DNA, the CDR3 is TGTGCCAGCAGCATTCCCGGGACAGGGACCATGATCACTGAAGCTTTCTTT. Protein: CASSIPGTGTMITEAFF.

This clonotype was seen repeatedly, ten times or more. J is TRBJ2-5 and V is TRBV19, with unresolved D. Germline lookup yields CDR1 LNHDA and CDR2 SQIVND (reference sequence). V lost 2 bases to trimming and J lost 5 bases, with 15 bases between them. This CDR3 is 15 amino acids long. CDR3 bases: TGTGCCAGTAGTATAAAGGCAGCTACCTCGGAGACCCAGTACTTC. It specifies CASSIKAATSETQYF.

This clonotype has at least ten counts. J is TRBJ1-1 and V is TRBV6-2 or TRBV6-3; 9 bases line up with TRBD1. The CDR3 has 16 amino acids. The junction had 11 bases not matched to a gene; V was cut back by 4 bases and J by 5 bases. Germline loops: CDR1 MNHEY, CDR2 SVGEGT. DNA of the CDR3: TGTGCCAGCAGTTGGACCCTTAGGACAGGGGATACTGAAGCTTTCTTT. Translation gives CASSWTLRTGDTEAFF.

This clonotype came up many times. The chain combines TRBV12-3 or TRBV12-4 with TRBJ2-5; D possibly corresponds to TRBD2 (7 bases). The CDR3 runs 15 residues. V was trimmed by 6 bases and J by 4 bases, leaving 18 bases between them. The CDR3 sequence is CASSPLGGGGETQYF. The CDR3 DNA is TGTGCCAGCAGCCCCTTGGGGGGCGGGGGAGAGACCCAGTACTTC.

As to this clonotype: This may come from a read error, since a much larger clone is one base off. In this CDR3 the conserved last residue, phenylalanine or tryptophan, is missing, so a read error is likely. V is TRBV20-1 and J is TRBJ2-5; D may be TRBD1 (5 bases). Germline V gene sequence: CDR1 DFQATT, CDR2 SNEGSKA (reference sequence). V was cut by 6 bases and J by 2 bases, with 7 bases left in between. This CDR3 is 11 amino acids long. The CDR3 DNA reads TGCAGTGCAGGGGTTCAAGAGACCCAGTACCTC. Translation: CSAGVQETQYL.

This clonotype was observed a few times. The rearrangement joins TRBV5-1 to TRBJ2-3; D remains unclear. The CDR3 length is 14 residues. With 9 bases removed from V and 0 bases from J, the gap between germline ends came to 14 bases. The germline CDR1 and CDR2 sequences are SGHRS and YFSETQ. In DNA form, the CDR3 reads TGCGCCACCAAAAATGAACAGAGCACAGATACGCAGTATTTT. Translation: CATKNEQSTDTQYF.

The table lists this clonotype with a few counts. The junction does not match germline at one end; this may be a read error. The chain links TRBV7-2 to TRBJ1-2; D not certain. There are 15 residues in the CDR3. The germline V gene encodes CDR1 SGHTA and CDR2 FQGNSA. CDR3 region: CASSLQRTPNHGYTF. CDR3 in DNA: TGTGCCAGCAGCTTACAGAGAACGCCTAACCATGGCTACACCTTC.

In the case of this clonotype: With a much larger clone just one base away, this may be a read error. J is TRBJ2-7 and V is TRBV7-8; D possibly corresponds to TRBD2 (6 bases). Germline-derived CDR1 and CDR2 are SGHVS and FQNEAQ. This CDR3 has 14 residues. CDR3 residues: CASSLDYRSCEQYF. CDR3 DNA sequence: TGTGCCAGCAGCCTGGACTATAGGTCCTGCGAGCAGTACTTC.

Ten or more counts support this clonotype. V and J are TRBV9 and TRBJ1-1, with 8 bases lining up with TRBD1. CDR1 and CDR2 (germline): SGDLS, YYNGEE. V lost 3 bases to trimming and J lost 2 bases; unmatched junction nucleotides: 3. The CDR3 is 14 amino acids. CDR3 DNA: TGTGCCAGCAGCGCTGGACAGGGCAACACTGAAGCTTTCTTT. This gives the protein CASSAGQGNTEAFF.

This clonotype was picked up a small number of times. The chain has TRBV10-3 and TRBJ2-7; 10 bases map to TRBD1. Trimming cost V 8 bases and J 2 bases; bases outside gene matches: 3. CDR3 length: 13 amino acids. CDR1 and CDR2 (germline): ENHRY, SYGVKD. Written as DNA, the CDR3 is TGTGCCATCGGCGGGACAGGGGCCTACGAGCAGTACTTC. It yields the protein CAIGGTGAYEQYF.

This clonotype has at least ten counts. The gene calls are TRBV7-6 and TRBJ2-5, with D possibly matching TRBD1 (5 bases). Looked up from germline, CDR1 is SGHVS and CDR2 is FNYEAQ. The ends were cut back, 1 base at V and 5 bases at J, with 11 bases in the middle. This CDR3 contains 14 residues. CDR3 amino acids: CASSLVDSGETQYF. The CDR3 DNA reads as TGTGCCAGCAGCTTAGTAGACAGTGGGGAGACCCAGTACTTC.

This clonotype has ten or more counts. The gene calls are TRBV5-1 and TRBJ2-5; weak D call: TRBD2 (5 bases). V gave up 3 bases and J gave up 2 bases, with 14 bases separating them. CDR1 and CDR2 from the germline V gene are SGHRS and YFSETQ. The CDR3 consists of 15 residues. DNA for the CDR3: TGCGCCAGCAGCTCATCAGCTACTAGTCAAGAGACCCAGTACTTC. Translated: CASSSSATSQETQYF.

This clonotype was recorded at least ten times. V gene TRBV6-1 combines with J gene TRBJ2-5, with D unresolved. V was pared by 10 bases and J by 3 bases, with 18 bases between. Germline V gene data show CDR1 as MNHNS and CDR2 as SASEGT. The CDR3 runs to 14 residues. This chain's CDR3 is CATLSLVPKETQYF. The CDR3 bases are TGTGCCACCCTCTCTCTAGTGCCGAAAGAGACCCAGTACTTC.

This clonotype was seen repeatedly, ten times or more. CDR3 nucleotide sequence: TGTGCCAGCAGTTTACAGGCGAACACTGAAGCTTTCTTT. This codes for CASSLQANTEAFF. V gene TRBV27 combines with J gene TRBJ1-1, with unresolved D. Per germline, CDR1 MNHEY and CDR2 SMNVEV (reference sequence). The CDR3 sequence is 13 residues long. Trimming removed 2 bases from V and 1 base from J, with 5 bases in between.

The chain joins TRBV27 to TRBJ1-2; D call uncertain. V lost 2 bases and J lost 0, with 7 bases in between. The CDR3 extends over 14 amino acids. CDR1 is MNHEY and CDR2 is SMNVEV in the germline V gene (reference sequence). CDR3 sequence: CASSLKGPNYGYTF. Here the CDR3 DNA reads TGTGCCAGCAGTTTAAAGGGCCCTAACTATGGCTACACCTTC.

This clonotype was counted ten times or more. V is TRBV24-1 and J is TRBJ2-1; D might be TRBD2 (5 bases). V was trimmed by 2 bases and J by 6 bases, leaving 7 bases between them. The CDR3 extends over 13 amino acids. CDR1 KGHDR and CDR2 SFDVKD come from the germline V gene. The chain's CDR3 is CATSDSRGNEQFF. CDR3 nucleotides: TGTGCCACCAGTGATTCCCGGGGCAATGAGCAGTTCTTC.

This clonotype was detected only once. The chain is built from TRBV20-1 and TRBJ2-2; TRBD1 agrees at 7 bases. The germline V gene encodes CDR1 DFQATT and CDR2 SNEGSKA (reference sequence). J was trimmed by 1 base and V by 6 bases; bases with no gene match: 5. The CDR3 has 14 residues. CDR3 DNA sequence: TGCAGTGCGAGGACAGGCAGGAACACCGGGGAGCTGTTTTTT. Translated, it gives CSARTGRNTGELFF.

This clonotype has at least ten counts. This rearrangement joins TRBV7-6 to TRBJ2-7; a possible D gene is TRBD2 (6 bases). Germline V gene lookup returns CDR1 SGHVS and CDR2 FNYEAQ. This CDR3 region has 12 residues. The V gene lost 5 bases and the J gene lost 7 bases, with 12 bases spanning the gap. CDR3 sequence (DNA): TGTGCCAGCAGCCGCCCCGGGGGTGAGCAGTACTTC. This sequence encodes CASSRPGGEQYF.

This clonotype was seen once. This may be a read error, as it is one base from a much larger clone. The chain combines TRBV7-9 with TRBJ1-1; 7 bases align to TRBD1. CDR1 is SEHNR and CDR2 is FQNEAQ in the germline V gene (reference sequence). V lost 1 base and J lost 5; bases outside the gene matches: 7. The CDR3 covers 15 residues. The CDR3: CASSLGNRGRTEAFF. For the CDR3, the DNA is TGTGCCAGCAGCTTAGGGAACAGGGGTCGGACTGAAGCTTTCTTT.

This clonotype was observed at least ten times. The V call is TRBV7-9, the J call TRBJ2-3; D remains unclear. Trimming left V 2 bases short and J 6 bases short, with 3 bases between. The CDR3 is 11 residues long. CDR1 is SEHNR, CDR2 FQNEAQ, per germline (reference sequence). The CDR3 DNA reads TGTGCCAGCAGCTTAACGGATACGCAGTATTTT. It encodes CASSLTDTQYF.